Each of the 6 T cell receptor beta chains below was sequenced from the same sample in a study of blood T cell repertoires in COVID-19. Using immunoSEQ multiplex PCR, the repertoire was profiled, and TCRdb retains in-frame clones only, with some absent. This sample has tens of thousands of clones, with 89% found just once. The sample taken for sequencing was peripheral blood. The receptors were sampled from a woman aged 80 or older with acute or convalescent COVID-19.

The chain is built from TRBV25-1 and TRBJ2-7; 9 positions agree with TRBD1. The CDR3 extends over 16 amino acids. From germline, CDR1 is MGHDK and CDR2 SYGVNS. V lost 3 bases to trimming and J lost 5 bases; unmatched junction nucleotides: 11. CDR3 region: CASSDPTGTGLDEQYF. The CDR3 nucleotides are TGTGCCAGCAGTGATCCCACCGGGACAGGGTTGGACGAGCAGTACTTC.

The chain links TRBV5-4 to TRBJ2-5, with 7 bases lining up with TRBD2. The length of the CDR3 is 16 residues. V lost 3 bases and J lost 5; bases outside the gene matches: 13. Looked up from germline, CDR1 is SGHNT and CDR2 is YYREEE (reference sequence). CDR3 bases: TGTGCCAGCAGCTGGGAACTAGCGCGAATAGGGGAGACCCAGTACTTC. Residues: CASSWELARIGETQYF.

This chain uses TRBV23-1 with TRBJ2-7; D is possibly TRBD1 (5 bases). TRBV23-1 qualifies as an ORF whose function is uncertain. Deletions cut 2 bases from V and 3 bases from J, with 17 bases between. The CDR3 is 16 residues long. The chain's CDR3 is CASSQLETRVYYEQYV. The CDR3 DNA is TGCGCCAGCAGTCAACTGGAGACCAGGGTGTACTACGAGCAGTACGTC.

The chain employs TRBV15 and TRBJ2-3, with a tentative D call TRBD2 (6 bases). This CDR3 spans 16 amino acids. The germline V gene has CDR1 LNHNV and CDR2 YYDKDF (reference sequence). The V end lost 1 base, the J end lost 2 bases, and 13 bases lay between the germline ends. The DNA of the CDR3 is TGTGCCACCAGCAGAGTGTCCGGGGGTTACACAGATACGCAGTATTTT. This translates into CATSRVSGGYTDTQYF.

The sample holds a few counts of this clone. J is TRBJ1-5 and V is TRBV6-6; D is undetermined. V was clipped by 8 bases and J by 5 bases, with 10 bases between them. The CDR3 consists of 12 residues. Germline V gene data show CDR1 as MNHNY and CDR2 as SVGAGI (reference sequence). This CDR3 reads CASYERDQPQHF. The CDR3, as DNA: TGTGCCAGCTACGAGAGGGATCAGCCCCAGCATTTT.

In regard to this clone: At the DNA level, this CDR3 is encoded by other sequences in the same sample as well. This sequence joins TRBV6-5 and TRBJ1-1; D ambiguous. In germline, CDR1 is MNHEY, CDR2 SVGAGI. The CDR3 consists of 15 residues. V lost 0 bases, J lost 2 bases, and 10 bases lay in between. CDR3 sequence reads: CASSYSTSGNTEAFF. In DNA form, the CDR3 reads TGTGCCAGCAGTTACTCGACATCCGGTAACACTGAAGCTTTCTTT.